This T cell receptor (beta chain) originates from a study of blood T cell repertoires in COVID-19. Assay used: immunoSEQ multiplex PCR; TCRdb lists only in-frame clones, some missing. Seen here are 390,000 or so clones, approximately 92% observed once, and the top ten hold around 1%. This CDR3 region has 16 residues. With V trimmed by 3 bases and J by 0 bases, 6 bases remained unmatched. Germline lookup yields CDR1 SGHDT and CDR2 YYEEEE. This chain connects TRBV5-6 to TRBJ1-3; the match to TRBD1 covers 7 bases. The sequence was obtained from a man in his late teens or twenties who had recovered from COVID-19. Sequenced: PBMCs or T cells enriched from blood (not recorded which). The DNA of the CDR3 is TGTGCCAGCAGCTCCCCGGACAGGATCTCTGGAAACACCATATATTTT. It translates to CASSSPDRISGNTIYF.